A single sample is the source of the 10 T cell receptor beta chains below, sequenced in a study of cytomegalovirus exposure and HLA in healthy donors (dated by TCRdb to the late 2010s). Library preparation used the immunoSEQ multiplex PCR assay. A mixture of 60 forward primers for TCR Vbeta segments and 13 reverse primers for TCR Jbeta segments was used in the multiplex PCR. TCRdb mirrors the immuneACCESS table, restricted to in-frame sequences. Some clones are absent from its copies; in checked studies, under half trace to an unresolved V gene, and the reason for the others is unknown. The sample profile shows roughly 100,000 clones; about 83% of them were found once. 4.5% to 7% of the sample is held by the ten biggest clonotypes. Sequenced input: PBMCs. The receptors were gathered from a young woman in good health and CMV-seropositive.

The chain recombines TRBV4-1 with TRBJ2-3; D is ambiguous. Germline-derived CDR1 and CDR2 are MGHRA and YSYEKL. CDR3 length: 15 amino acids. The V end lost 4 bases, the J end lost 2 bases, and 13 bases lay between the germline ends. In DNA, the CDR3 is TGCGCCAGCAGCCCCGCCCCCTCCTACACAGATACGCAGTATTTT. This codes for CASSPAPSYTDTQYF.

V gene TRBV5-1 combines with J gene TRBJ2-3; D perhaps matches TRBD2 (6 bases). Per the germline V gene, CDR1 is SGHRS and CDR2 is YFSETQ. Trimming removed 6 bases at V and 6 bases at J, with 17 bases between. This CDR3 has 14 amino acids. Here the CDR3 reads CASTSPDAGDTQYF. CDR3 in DNA: TGCGCCAGCACCTCCCCGGACGCGGGGGATACGCAGTATTTT.

The V gene is TRBV25-1, the J gene TRBJ2-5; TRBD2 agrees at 7 bases. Germline V CDR1 and CDR2: MGHDK, SYGVNS. This CDR3 region has 16 residues. Trimming took 1 base from V and 0 from J; bases not matched to a gene: 5. CDR3 protein: CASSESLAVYQETQYF. CDR3 bases: TGTGCCAGCAGTGAATCTCTAGCGGTGTACCAAGAGACCCAGTACTTC.

The CDR3 region has the DNA TGCGCCAGCGGAAGACAGGGTTCTAATGAAAAACTGTTTTTT. It encodes CASGRQGSNEKLFF. This rearrangement joins TRBV10-2 to TRBJ1-4, with 7 bases identical to TRBD1. V gave up 8 bases and J gave up 3 bases; unmatched junction bases: 6. Germline CDR1 reads WSHSY; CDR2 reads SAAADI. The CDR3 has 14 amino acids.

The V gene is TRBV6-4, the J gene TRBJ1-1; 7 nucleotides align to TRBD1. V lost 8 bases and J lost 1; bases outside the gene matches: 4. The CDR3 totals 13 residues. Germline CDR1 and CDR2: MRHNA and SNTAGT. CDR3: CASRGTANTEAFF. In DNA form, the CDR3 reads TGTGCCAGCCGAGGGACAGCGAACACTGAAGCTTTCTTT.

The chain has TRBV29-1 and TRBJ2-3; tentative D call: TRBD2 (6 bases). Trimming shortened V by 8 bases and J by 3 bases, and 15 bases separated the two germline ends. The germline gives CDR1 SQVTM, CDR2 ANQGSEA. This CDR3 has 13 amino acids. In DNA, the CDR3 is TGCAGCCTTAGCGGAGATGGGACAGATACGCAGTATTTT. As protein: CSLSGDGTDTQYF.

The chain uses TRBV27 and TRBJ2-7; 9 bases are a match to TRBD1. The CDR3 extends over 16 amino acids. Germline V lookup: CDR1 MNHEY, CDR2 SMNVEV (reference sequence). V shed 0 bases, J shed 1 base, and the junction held 4 bases outside the gene matches. The CDR3 here is CASSLSPDRGSYEQYF. CDR3 coding DNA: TGTGCCAGCAGTTTATCCCCGGACAGGGGTTCCTACGAGCAGTACTTC.

The chain joins TRBV19 to TRBJ2-3; 7 nucleotides agree with TRBD2. The CDR3 sequence is 14 residues long. With V trimmed by 6 bases and J by 4 bases, 7 bases remained unmatched. Germline V lookup: CDR1 LNHDA, CDR2 SQIVND (reference sequence). The CDR3: CASSGGSSADTQYF. DNA for the CDR3: TGTGCCAGTAGCGGCGGGAGTAGTGCAGATACGCAGTATTTT.

J is TRBJ2-5 and V is TRBV4-1, with a weak D call TRBD1 (6 bases). The CDR3 has 16 residues. The ends were cut back, 3 bases at V and 2 bases at J, with 16 bases in the middle. CDR1 is MGHRA and CDR2 is YSYEKL in the germline V gene. CDR3 nucleotide sequence: TGCGCCAGCAGCCATGTTCCAGGGGCGGGTCAAGAGACCCAGTACTTC. Encoded protein: CASSHVPGAGQETQYF.

This clone was recorded a few times. The chain carries TRBV6-5 and TRBJ1-1; D gene ambiguous. The V gene's germline CDR1 is MNHEY and CDR2 SVGAGI. CDR3 size: 14 residues. With 0 bases removed from V and 1 base from J, the gap between germline ends came to 6 bases. The CDR3 bases are TGTGCCAGCAGTTACTCTGGCGGGAACACTGAAGCTTTCTTT. It codes for CASSYSGGNTEAFF.